This T cell receptor beta chain was found in a study of breast tumors, draining lymph nodes, adjacent tissues. One entry per CDR3 protein, called by TCRdb with MiXCR from the multiplex PCR reads. The sample includes 290,000 or so distinct CDR3 sequences, 30% to 35% seen only once; the top ten take about 1.2%. Samples came from axillary lymph nodes draining the breast cancer. With 5 bases clipped from V and 2 bases from J, the junction kept 4 bases outside the gene matches. The germline gives CDR1 MNHEY, CDR2 SVGAGI. This CDR3 is 14 amino acids long. The chain is built from TRBV6-5 and TRBJ1-2; 8 nucleotides match TRBD1. The sample taken for sequencing was axillary lymph node tissue. The sequence derives from a female donor with breast cancer. Some clones in this sample may be carry-over from other donors' samples. In DNA, the CDR3 is TGTGCCAGCAGTCTTCGACAGGGGAACTATGGCTACACCTTC. Translation gives CASSLRQGNYGYTF.